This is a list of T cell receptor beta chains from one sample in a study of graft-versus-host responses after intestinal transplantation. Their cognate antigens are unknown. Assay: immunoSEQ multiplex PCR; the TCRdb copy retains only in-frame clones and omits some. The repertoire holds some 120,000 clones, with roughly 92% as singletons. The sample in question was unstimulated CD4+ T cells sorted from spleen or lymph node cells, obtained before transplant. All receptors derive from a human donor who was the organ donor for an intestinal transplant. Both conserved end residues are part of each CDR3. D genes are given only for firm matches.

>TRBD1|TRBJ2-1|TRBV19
CASSIAGRGITYNEQFF
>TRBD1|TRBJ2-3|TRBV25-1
CASSHRGTDTQYF
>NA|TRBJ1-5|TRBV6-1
CASTETAGQPQHF
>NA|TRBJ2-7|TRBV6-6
CASTRGGGTSYEQYF
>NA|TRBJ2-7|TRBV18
CASSPYSRTYEQYF
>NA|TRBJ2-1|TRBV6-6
CAAGRGSSYNEQFF
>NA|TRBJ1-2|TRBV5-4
CATVPDLRRKLNYGYTF
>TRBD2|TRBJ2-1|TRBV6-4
CASSDSSGGNEQFF
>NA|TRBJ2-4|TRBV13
CASSSTDLAKNIQYF
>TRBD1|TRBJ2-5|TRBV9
CASSPGQGAGETQYF
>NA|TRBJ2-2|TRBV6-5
CASSLDLNTGELFF
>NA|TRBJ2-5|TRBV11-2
CASSLGVEGTQYF
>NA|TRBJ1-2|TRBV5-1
CASSLVGPDYGYTF
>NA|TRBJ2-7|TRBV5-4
CASSTRDGAYEQYF
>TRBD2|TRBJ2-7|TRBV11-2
CASSLEGGSSSYEQYF
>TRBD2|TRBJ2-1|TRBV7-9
CASSLGTRLYNEQFF
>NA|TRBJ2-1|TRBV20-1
CSATRNEQFF
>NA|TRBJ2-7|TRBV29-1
CSVEVPGRISYEQYF
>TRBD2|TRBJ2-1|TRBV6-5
CASSVGLAGDNEQFF
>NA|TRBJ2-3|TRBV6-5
CASSYSGVGTDTQYF
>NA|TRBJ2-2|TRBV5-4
CASSQGGNTGELFF
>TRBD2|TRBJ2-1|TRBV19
CASRGSGSLNEQFF
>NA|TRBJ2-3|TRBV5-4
CASSATDTQYF
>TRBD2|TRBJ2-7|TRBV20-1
CSARASGEQYF
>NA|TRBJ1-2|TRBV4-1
CASSTNRKTYGYTF
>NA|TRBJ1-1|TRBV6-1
CASSESVPFLGTEAFF
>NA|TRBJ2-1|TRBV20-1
CSAPNYNEQFF
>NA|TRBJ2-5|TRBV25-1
CASSAFRDIGKETQYF
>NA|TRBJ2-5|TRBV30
CAWSVRVVGETQYF
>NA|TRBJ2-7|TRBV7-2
CASSLEGDYEQYF
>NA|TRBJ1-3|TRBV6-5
CASSYSAGTPGNTIYF
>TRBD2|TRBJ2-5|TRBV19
CASSIALAGGPKETQYF
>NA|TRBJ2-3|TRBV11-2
CASNEGRSLSTDTQYF
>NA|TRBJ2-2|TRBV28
CASSLGATGELFF
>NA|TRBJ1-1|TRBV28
CASSFTGNTEAFF
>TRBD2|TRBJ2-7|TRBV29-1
CSVLSWAPLAGRAYEQYF
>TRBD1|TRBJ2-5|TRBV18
CASSPDREETQYF
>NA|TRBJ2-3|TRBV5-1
CASSLQDHTDTQYF
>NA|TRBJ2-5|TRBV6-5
CASRQGGGETQYF
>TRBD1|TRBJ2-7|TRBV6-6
CASRPRGQAYEQYF
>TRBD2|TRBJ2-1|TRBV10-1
CASSESLTSGSSNEQFF
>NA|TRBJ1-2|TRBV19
CASSRKQPGPLLNGYTF
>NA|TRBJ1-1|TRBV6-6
CASSYYREAFF